The source of this T cell receptor (beta chain) is a study of T cell repertoires in cytomegalovirus infection. Study details: Evidence of both CMV infection and a matching HLA type came from public TCR beta signatures.

There are 16 residues in the CDR3. V lost 6 bases, J lost 1 base, and 4 bases stayed unmatched. CDR1 and CDR2 (germline): MDHEN, SYDVKM. Study-wide points: Ex vivo responses were dominated by HLA-C-restricted CMV-specific TCR beta clonotypes. Summed frequency of shared TCR beta families picked out CMV carriers who also had the relevant HLA.

This clonotype was observed a few times. What it binds is not known. TCRdb itself ran the reads through MiXCR, one entry per CDR3 protein. The sample shows approximately 750,000 distinct CDR3 sequences, 35% to 45% of them seen only once. This chain links TRBV28 with TRBJ2-2, with 11 bases matching TRBD2. What was sequenced was PBMCs. The TCR was taken from a human donor in good health (CMV status not recorded). Some clones in this sample may be carry-over from other donors' samples. The CDR3 nucleotides are TGTGCCAGCAGAACTGGACTAGCGGGGAACACCGGGGAGCTGTTTTTT. Translation: CASRTGLAGNTGELFF.